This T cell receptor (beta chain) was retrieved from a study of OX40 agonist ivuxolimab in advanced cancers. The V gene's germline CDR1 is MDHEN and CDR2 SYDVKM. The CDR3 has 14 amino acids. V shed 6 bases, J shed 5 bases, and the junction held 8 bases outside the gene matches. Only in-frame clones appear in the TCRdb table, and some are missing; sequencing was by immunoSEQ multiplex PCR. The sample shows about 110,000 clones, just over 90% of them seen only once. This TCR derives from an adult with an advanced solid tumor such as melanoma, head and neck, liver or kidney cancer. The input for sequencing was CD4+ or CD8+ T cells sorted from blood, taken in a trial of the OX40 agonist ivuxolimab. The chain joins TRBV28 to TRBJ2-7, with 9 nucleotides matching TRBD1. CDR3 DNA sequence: TGTGCCAGCAGAGAGGGACAGGGAATTGACGAGCAGTACTTC. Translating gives CASREGQGIDEQYF.